This is a list of T cell receptor beta chains from one sample in a study of Tregs in tolerant kidney transplant recipients. Sequenced by immunoSEQ multiplex PCR; TCRdb stores in-frame clones only, minus some. The sample has roughly 250,000 clones, 84% seen once. The sequencing input was CD4+ T cells from blood. The source of these receptors is a human donor in good health. Each CDR3 is given without its conserved first and last residue. D genes are given only for firm matches.

D gene	V gene	CDR3 length	CDR3 protein
NA	TRBV2	13	ASSETGRESYEQY
NA	TRBV5-1	14	ASRPLYLSSYNEQF
NA	TRBV6-1	12	ASSGFIGQNEQF
NA	TRBV2	10	ASKEGGHEQY
NA	TRBV7-8	15	ASSSRKSDPSGYGYT
TRBD1	TRBV23-1	13	ASSQGQGRKDTQY
NA	TRBV15	17	ATSRVRLRTVYINQPQH
TRBD1	TRBV30	10	AWSRQGMGQY
TRBD1	TRBV27	15	ASSPKLSQGANNEQF
NA	TRBV9	12	ASSSGPRNTEAF
NA	TRBV4-1	12	ASSQDRRGTEAF
NA	TRBV5-1	11	ASSLGFTGELF
TRBD1	TRBV18	11	ASSPRAGGEQY
NA	TRBV18	12	ASSPPLREGGYT
TRBD2	TRBV6-1	12	ASSALGLEETQY
NA	TRBV2	12	ASSVISGADTQY